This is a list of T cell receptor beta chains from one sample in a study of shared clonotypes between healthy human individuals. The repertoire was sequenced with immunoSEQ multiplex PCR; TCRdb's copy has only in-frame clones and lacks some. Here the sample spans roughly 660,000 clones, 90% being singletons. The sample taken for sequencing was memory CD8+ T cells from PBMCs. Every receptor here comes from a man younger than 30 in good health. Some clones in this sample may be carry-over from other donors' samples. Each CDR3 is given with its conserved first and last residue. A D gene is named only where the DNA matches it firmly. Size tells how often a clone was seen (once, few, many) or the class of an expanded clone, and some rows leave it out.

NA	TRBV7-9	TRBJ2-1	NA	CASSLVGLPNEQFF	TGTGCCAGCAGCTTAGTGGGTCTCCCAAATGAGCAGTTCTTC
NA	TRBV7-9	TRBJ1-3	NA	CASSYPKTGFSGNTIYF	TGTGCCAGCAGCTACCCTAAGACAGGCTTCTCTGGAAACACCATATATTTT
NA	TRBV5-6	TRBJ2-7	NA	CASSLGRGQEQYF	TGTGCCAGCAGCTTGGGAAGGGGCCAGGAGCAGTACTTC
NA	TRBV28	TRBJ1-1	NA	CASSDPGPVNTEAFF	TGTGCCAGCAGCGATCCGGGACCTGTGAACACTGAAGCTTTCTTT
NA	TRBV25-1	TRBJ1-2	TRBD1	CASSEYRSGNRGGYTF	TGTGCCAGCAGTGAATATCGATCGGGTAACAGGGGAGGCTACACCTTC
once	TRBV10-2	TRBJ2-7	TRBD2	CASKGTSAIPYEQYF	TGCGCCAGCAAGGGGACTAGCGCGATCCCCTATGAGCAGTACTTC
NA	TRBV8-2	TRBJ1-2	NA	CGRIDESSASTSQTYGYTF	TGTGGCAGGATCGACGAGAGCAGCGCCAGCACCAGCCAGACCTATGGCTACACCTTC
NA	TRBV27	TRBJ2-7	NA	CASSPRVGSYEQYF	TGTGCCAGCAGTCCGAGGGTAGGCTCCTACGAGCAGTACTTC
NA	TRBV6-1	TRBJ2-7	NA	CASSEGGDEQYF	TGTGCCAGCAGTGAAGGCGGCGACGAGCAGTACTTC
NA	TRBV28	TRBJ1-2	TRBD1	CASSLRQGGWVYGYTF	TGTGCCAGCAGTTTAAGACAGGGCGGCTGGGTCTATGGCTACACCTTC
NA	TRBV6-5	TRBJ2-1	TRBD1	CASSYGTGLNEQFF	TGTGCCAGCAGTTACGGGACAGGGTTAAATGAGCAGTTCTTC
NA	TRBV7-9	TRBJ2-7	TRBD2	CASSFSAGGPSYEQYF	TGTGCCAGCAGCTTTTCCGCGGGAGGACCCTCCTACGAGCAGTACTTC
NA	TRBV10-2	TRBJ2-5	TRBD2	CASRSLADQETQYF	TGCGCCAGCAGATCGCTAGCGGACCAAGAGACCCAGTACTTC
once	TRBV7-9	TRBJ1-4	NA	CASSPSTGNEKLFF	TGTGCCAGCAGCCCGAGTACAGGGAATGAAAAACTGTTTTTT
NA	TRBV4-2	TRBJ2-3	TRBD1	CASSQPTTQGATDTQYF	TGTGCCAGCAGCCAACCTACAACACAGGGGGCAACAGATACGCAGTATTTT
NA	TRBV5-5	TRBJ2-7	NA	CASSPKRDPYEQYF	TGTGCCAGCAGCCCCAAACGGGACCCCTACGAGCAGTACTTC
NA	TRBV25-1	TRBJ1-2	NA	CASSELGASYGYTF	TGTGCCAGCAGTGAATTAGGCGCAAGCTATGGCTACACCTTC
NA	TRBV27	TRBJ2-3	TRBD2	CASSSGLAAYITQYF	TGTGCCAGCAGTTCGGGACTAGCGGCATACATAACGCAGTATTTT
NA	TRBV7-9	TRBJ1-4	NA	CASSLSGGGLFF	TGTGCCAGCAGCTTATCGGGGGGCGGTCTGTTTTTT
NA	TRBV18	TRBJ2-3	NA	CASSPSRNTDTQYF	TGTGCCAGCTCACCAAGTCGGAACACAGATACGCAGTATTTT
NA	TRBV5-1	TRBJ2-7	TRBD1	CASSHRGLAYEQYF	TGCGCCAGCAGCCACAGGGGTTTAGCCTACGAGCAGTACTTC
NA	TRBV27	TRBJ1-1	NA	CASRPIREVTEAFF	TGTGCCAGCAGACCAATCCGGGAAGTCACTGAAGCTTTCTTT
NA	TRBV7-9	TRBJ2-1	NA	CASSFGPSNEQFF	TGTGCCAGCAGCTTCGGCCCCTCCAATGAGCAGTTCTTC
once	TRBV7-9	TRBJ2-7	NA	CASSSSGTIEQYF	TGTGCCAGCAGCTCTTCCGGGACAATCGAGCAGTACTTC
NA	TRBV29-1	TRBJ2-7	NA	CSVVRGGYEQYF	TGCAGCGTTGTAAGGGGTGGGTACGAGCAGTACTTC
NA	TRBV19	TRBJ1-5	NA	CASSIGATGNNQPQHF	TGTGCCAGTAGTATAGGTGCGACAGGCAACAATCAGCCCCAGCATTTT
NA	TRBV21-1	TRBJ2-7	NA	CASSKARGDISRYEQYF	TGTGCCAGCAGCAAAGCGAGGGGGGATATTTCCCGCTACGAGCAGTACTTC
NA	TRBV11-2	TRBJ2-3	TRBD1	CASSPRTGERTDTQYF	TGTGCCAGCAGCCCCCGGACAGGGGAGAGAACAGATACGCAGTATTTT
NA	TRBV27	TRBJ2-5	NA	CASSSPYQETQYF	TGTGCCAGCAGTTCTCCTTACCAAGAGACCCAGTACTTC
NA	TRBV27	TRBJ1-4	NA	CASSLRLDGGEKLFF	TGTGCCAGCAGTTTGCGGCTTGATGGGGGTGAAAAACTGTTTTTT
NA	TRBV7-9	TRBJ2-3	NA	CASSLDSTDTDTQYF	TGTGCCAGCAGCTTAGATTCTACCGACACAGATACGCAGTATTTT
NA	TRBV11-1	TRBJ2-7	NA	CASSSQGGGVYEQYF	TGTGCCAGCAGCTCGCAGGGGGGAGGGGTGTACGAGCAGTACTTC
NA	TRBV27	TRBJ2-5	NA	CASSLPPGPPQETQYF	TGTGCCAGCAGTTTACCCCCGGGGCCGCCTCAAGAGACCCAGTACTTC
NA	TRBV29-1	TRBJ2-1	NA	CSVEDLGGNEQFF	TGCAGCGTTGAAGATCTCGGGGGAAATGAGCAGTTCTTC
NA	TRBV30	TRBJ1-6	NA	CAWKFRAGAVDRRSPLHF	TGTGCCTGGAAATTTAGGGCAGGGGCTGTGGATCGTCGATCACCCCTCCACTTT
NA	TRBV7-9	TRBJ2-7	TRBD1	CASSLPGQGKNEQYF	TGTGCCAGCAGCTTACCGGGACAGGGGAAGAACGAGCAGTACTTC
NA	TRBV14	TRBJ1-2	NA	CASSQDQGGKGSLFYGYTF	TGTGCCAGCAGCCAAGATCAAGGTGGAAAGGGGAGCCTCTTCTATGGCTACACCTTC
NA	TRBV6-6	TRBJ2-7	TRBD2	CASSYPGTSDYEQYF	TGTGCCAGCAGTTACCCCGGGACTAGCGACTACGAGCAGTACTTC
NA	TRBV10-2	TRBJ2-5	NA	CAAADGEETQYF	TGCGCCGCCGCGGATGGGGAAGAGACCCAGTACTTC
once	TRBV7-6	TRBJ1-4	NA	CASGVPGANEKLFF	TGTGCCAGCGGGGTCCCAGGGGCTAATGAAAAACTGTTTTTT
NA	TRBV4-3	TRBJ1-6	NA	CASSPDASSYNSPLHF	TGCGCCAGCAGCCCAGACGCGAGCTCCTATAATTCACCCCTCCACTTT